Here is one TCR beta chain with its context. In this sample, this clonotype turned up many times. Its cognate antigen has yet to be identified. Base qualities are missing; no much larger clone stands one base away. The data derive from a study of regulatory T cells in long-lasting Graves disease (dated by TCRdb to the early 2020s). In the study overall: Persistent Graves' disease was defined as persistently positive TSH receptor autoantibodies together with antithyroid drug treatment for over 5 years. Persistent Graves' disease patients were compared with newly diagnosed Graves' disease patients by peripheral blood TCR sequencing and RNA sequencing. The study was registered as a clinical trial and conducted in China. A total of around 35 samples underwent TCR sequencing: about 13 from persistent and some 20 from newly diagnosed Graves' disease patients. In the clinical cohort, patients with persistent Graves' disease had used antithyroid drugs for an average of roughly ten years. Broader findings and caveats from the paper: Lower TCR Shannon entropy and fewer highly expanded clones were observed in persistent Graves' disease patients than in newly diagnosed patients, which suggested clonal expansion. Peripheral blood alone was examined, since thyroid tissue, which constituted the primary lesion, could not be accessed. The authors acknowledged the small sample size as a limitation that may reduce accuracy. Preferential use of TRBV28, TRBJ1-2 and TRBJ2-5 was observed in persistent disease, whereas TRBV20-1 and TRBJ2-1 were favored in newly diagnosed disease. Persistent patients shared more public clonotypes among themselves (more than 2,500) than newly diagnosed patients did (more than 950). Sequencing and analysis were restricted to the TCR beta chain.

The junction shows trimming of 6 bases on V and 6 bases on J, plus 14 bases between the germline ends. From its cysteine to its phenylalanine, the CDR3 spans 13 amino acids. CDR3 DNA only is kept here, 39 bases in frame from base 1. Sequences SNHLY (CDR1) and FYNNEI (CDR2) are obtained from the germline V gene. Library generation was performed with multiplex PCR. Sequencing took place on an Illumina HiSeq 4000. TCR beta libraries were built with iRepertoire HTBI primers and Arm-PCR amplification of CDR3 regions. Before sequencing, the PCR products went through gel purification. The study's own analysis went as follows. A total of some 65 TRBV and 14 TRBJ segments were identified across samples and were used for gene usage analysis of CDR3 amino acid clonotypes. COPE and FqMerger were used to merge the filtered high-quality paired reads into contigs. BLAST was used to align contigs to the IMGT TRBV, TRBD and TRBJ reference genes, and CDR3 was defined following IMGT. Highly expanded clones were defined as clonotypes with a frequency above 0.1%. Shannon entropy was used to measure repertoire diversity, and the Gini coefficient was used to measure V-J evenness. Clonotypes shared by more than one individual were considered public. TCRdb cleaned the public reads at Q25 with fastp, built clones with MiXCR and kept in-frame beta chains. Identical CDR3 protein sequences are pooled into one entry, listed with their most common genes and DNA. The V and J calls shown here were made by TCRdb, not taken from the authors' results. The sample has over 650,000 distinct CDR3 sequences on record, roughly 30% of them singletons. The ten largest make up about 40% of the sample.

Reading the label with the study, this specimen's time point is: persistent/refractory GD, antithyroid drugs over 5 years with positive TRAb. For both TCR sequencing and RNA sequencing, RNA was extracted from PBMCs using TRIzol. The diagnosis of Graves' disease was made according to American Thyroid Association guidelines. Recruitment of patients was carried out at an endocrinology department in Xi'an, China. From each patient, about 8.9 milliliters of peripheral blood was collected into an EDTA anticoagulant tube. Ficoll Paque Plus density gradient separation was used to isolate PBMCs, and no additional T cell sorting was done. An Agilent 2100 Bioanalyzer and agarose gel were used to check RNA quality, while a NanoDrop 2000 measured RNA concentration.

This TCR was sampled from a female donor with Graves disease. This sample comprised peripheral blood mononuclear cells (PBMCs), obtained when the disease was refractory, from a patient treated with antithyroid drugs. The sequence is built from TRBV2 and TRBJ1-2; TRBD1 is possibly the D segment (5 matching bases). The CDR3 amino acid sequence is: CASRAMGGDGYTF. In nucleotides, the sequence is TGTGCCAGCAGGGCGATGGGGGGGGATGGCTACACCTTC. Where the CDR3 stops, the reference TRBV2 and TRBJ1-2 genes take over; the full variable domain is EPEVTQTPSHQVTQMGQEVILRCVPISNHLYFYWYRQILGQKVEFLVSFYNNEISEKSEIFDDQFSVERPDGSNFTLKIRSTKLEDSAMYFCASRAMGGDGYTFGSGTRLTVV.